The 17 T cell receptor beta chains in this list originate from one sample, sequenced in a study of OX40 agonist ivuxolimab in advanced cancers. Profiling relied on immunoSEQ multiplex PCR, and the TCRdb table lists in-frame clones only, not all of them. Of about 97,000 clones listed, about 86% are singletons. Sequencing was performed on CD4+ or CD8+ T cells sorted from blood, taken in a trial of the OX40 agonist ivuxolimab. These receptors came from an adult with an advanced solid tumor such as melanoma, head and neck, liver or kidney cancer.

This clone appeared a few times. CDR3 nucleotides: TGTGCCACACAACAGGGGACTGGGGCCAACGTCCTGACTTTC. It specifies CATQQGTGANVLTF. The chain links TRBV19 to TRBJ2-6, with TRBD1 identical over 7 bases. Trimming removed 10 bases from V and 2 bases from J; junction bases left unmatched: 5. CDR1 LNHDA and CDR2 SQIVND come from the germline V gene (reference sequence). The CDR3 is 14 amino acids.

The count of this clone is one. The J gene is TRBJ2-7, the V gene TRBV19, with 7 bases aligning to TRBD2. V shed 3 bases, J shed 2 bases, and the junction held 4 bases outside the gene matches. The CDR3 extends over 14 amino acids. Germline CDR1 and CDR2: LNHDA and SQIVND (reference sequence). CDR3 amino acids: CASSMASGPYEQYF. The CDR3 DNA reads TGTGCCAGTAGTATGGCTAGCGGACCCTACGAGCAGTACTTC.

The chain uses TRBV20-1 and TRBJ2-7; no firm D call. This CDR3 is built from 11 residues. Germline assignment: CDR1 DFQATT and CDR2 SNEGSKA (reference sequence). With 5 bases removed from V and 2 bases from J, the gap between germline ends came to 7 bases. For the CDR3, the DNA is TGCAGTGCTCTGAATACCTACGAGCAGTACTTC. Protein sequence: CSALNTYEQYF.

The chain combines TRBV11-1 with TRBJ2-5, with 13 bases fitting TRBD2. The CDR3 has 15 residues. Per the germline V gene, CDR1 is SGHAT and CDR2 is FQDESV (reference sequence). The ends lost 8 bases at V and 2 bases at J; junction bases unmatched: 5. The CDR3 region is CASERGLAGQETQYF. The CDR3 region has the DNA TGTGCCAGCGAACGGGGACTAGCGGGGCAAGAGACCCAGTACTTC.

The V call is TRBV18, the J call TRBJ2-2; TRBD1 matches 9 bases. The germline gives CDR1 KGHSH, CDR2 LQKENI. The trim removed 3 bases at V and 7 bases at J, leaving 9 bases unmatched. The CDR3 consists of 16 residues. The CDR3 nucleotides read TGTGCCAGCTCACCTTCGGGACAGGGAAGCAACGGGGAGCTGTTTTTT. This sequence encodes CASSPSGQGSNGELFF.

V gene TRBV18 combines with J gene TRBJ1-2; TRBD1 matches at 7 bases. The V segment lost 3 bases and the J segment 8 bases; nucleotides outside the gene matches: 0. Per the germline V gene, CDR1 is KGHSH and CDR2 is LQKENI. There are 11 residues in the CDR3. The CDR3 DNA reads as TGTGCCAGCTCACCGGACAGGGGCTACACCTTC. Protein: CASSPDRGYTF.

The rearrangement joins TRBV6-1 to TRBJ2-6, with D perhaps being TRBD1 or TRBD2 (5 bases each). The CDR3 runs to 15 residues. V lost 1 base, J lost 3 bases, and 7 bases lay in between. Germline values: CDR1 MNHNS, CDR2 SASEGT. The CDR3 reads CASSEGGYGANVLTF. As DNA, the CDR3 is TGTGCCAGCAGTGAAGGGGGGTATGGGGCCAACGTCCTGACTTTC.

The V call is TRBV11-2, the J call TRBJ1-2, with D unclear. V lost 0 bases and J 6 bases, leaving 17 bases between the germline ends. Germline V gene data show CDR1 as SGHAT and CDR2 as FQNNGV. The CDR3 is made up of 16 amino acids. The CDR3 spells CASSLDQRGFGNGYTF. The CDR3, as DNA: TGTGCCAGCAGCTTAGATCAAAGAGGCTTTGGAAATGGCTACACCTTC. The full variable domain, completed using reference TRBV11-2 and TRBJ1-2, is EAGVAQSPRYKIIEKRQSVAFWCNPISGHATLYWYQQILGQGPKLLIQFQNNGVVDDSQLPKDRFSAERLKGVDSTLKIQPAKLEDSAVYLCASSLDQRGFGNGYTFGSGTRLTVV.

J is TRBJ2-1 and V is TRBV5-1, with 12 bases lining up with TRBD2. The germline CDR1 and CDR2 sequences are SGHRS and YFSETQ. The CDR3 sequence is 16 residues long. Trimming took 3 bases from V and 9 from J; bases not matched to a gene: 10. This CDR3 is CASSSAASGRASEQFF. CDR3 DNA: TGCGCCAGCAGCTCCGCTGCTAGCGGGAGGGCCAGTGAGCAGTTCTTC.

CDR3 in amino acids: CASSLAGGINTEAFF. Written as DNA, the CDR3 is TGTGCCAGCAGCTTAGCGGGAGGGATAAACACTGAAGCTTTCTTT. V and J are TRBV7-9 and TRBJ1-1; D is ambiguous. The V gene's germline CDR1 is SEHNR and CDR2 FQNEAQ (reference sequence). CDR3 size: 15 residues. Trimming stripped 0 bases from V and 2 bases from J, with 10 bases between.

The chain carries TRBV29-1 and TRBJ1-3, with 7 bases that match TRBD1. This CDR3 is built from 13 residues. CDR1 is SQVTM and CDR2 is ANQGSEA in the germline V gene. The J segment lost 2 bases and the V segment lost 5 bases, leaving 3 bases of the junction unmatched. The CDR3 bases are TGCAGCGTTTCCGGGACAGCTGGAAACACCATATATTTT. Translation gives CSVSGTAGNTIYF.

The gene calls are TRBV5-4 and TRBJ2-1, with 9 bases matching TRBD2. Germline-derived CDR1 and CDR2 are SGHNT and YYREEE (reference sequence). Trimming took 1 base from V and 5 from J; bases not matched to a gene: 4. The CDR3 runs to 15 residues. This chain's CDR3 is CASSLMLAGHNEQFF. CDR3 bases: TGTGCCAGCAGCTTGATGCTAGCGGGACACAATGAGCAGTTCTTC.

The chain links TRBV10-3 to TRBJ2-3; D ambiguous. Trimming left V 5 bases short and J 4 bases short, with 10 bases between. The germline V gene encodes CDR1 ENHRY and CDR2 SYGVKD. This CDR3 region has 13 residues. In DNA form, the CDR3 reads TGTGCCATCAGTCCCAAGGTCGCAGATACGCAGTATTTT. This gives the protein CAISPKVADTQYF.

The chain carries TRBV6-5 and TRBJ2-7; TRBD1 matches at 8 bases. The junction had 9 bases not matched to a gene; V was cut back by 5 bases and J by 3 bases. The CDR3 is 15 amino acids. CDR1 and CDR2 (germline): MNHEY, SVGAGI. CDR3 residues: CASSAGTGKSYEQYF. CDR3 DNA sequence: TGTGCCAGCAGTGCTGGGACAGGTAAGAGCTACGAGCAGTACTTC.

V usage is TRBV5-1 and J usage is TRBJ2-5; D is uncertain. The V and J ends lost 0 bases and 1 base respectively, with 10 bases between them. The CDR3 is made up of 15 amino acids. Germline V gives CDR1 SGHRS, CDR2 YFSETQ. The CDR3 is CASSLEARFQETQYF. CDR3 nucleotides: TGCGCCAGCAGCTTGGAGGCCCGCTTCCAAGAGACCCAGTACTTC.

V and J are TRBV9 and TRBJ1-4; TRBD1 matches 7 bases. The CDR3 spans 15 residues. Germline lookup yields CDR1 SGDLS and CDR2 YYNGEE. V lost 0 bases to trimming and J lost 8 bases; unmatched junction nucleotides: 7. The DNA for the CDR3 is TGTGCCAGCAGCGTAGCCCCGGGACAGCCCGAAAAACTGTTTTTT. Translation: CASSVAPGQPEKLFF.

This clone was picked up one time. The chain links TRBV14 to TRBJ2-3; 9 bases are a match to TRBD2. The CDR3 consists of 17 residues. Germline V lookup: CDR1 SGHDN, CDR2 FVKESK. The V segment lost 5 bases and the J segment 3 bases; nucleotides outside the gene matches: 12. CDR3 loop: CASSGVGGGARTDTQYF. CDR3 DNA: TGTGCCAGCAGCGGAGTCGGCGGGGGGGCCCGTACAGATACGCAGTATTTT.